The clone carrying this T cell receptor (beta chain) has only one observation. Its antigen is undetermined. The data stem from a study of radiotherapy plus CTLA-4 blockade in lung cancer. General study results and limits: In blood, early T cell clone dynamics reportedly predicted response best, together with interferon-beta.

The data were produced by immunoSEQ multiplex PCR, yet TCRdb's version contains in-frame clones alone and is incomplete. This table has approximately 94,000 clones, roughly four fifths appearing once. Germline V CDR1 and CDR2: WSHSY, SAAADI. V lost 6 bases to trimming and J lost 8 bases, with 16 bases between them. The CDR3 totals 13 residues. This sequence was found in a human donor with non-small cell lung cancer that progressed on radiotherapy plus ipilimumab. V and J are TRBV10-2 and TRBJ1-2; no clear D. The material was peripheral blood, obtained from a patient treated with radiotherapy plus ipilimumab. This CDR3 is CASSQRPEGGYTF. CDR3 DNA: TGCGCCAGCAGCCAGCGGCCCGAAGGGGGCTACACCTTC.